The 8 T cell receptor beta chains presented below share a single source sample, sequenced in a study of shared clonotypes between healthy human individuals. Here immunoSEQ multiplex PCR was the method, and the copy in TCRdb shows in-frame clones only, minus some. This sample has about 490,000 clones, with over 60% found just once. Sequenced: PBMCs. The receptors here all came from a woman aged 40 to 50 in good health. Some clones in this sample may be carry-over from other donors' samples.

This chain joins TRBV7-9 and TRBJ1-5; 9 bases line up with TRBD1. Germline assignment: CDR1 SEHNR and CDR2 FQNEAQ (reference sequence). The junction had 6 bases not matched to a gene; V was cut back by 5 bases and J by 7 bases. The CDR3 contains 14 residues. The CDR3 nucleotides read TGTGCCAGCAGCCCGGACAGGGGATGGCAGCCCCAGCATTTT. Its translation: CASSPDRGWQPQHF. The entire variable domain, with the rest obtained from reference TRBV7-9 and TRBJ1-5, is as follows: DTGVSQNPRHKITKRGQNVTFRCDPISEHNRLYWYRQTLGQGPEFLTYFQNEAQLEKSRLLSDRFSAERPKGSFSTLEIQRTEQGDSAMYLCASSPDRGWQPQHFGDGTRLSIL.

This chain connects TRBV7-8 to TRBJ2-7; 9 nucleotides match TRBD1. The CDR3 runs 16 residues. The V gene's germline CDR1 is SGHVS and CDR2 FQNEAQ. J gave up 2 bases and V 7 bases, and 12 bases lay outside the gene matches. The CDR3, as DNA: TGTGCCAGCATGACCGGGACAGGGACCCTTCCCTACGAGCAGTACTTC. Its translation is CASMTGTGTLPYEQYF.

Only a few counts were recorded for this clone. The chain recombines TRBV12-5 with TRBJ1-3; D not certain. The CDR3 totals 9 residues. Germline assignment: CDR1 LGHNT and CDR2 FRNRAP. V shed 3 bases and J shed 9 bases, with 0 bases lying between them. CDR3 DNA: TGTGCTAGTGGTTTCACCATATATTTT. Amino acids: CASGFTIYF.

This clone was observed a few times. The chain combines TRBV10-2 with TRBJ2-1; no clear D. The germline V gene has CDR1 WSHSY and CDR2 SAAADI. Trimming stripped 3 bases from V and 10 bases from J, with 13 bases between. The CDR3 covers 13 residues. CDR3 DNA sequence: TGCGCCAGCAGTGATACTGTGGGATGGGAGCAGTTCTTC. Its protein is CASSDTVGWEQFF.

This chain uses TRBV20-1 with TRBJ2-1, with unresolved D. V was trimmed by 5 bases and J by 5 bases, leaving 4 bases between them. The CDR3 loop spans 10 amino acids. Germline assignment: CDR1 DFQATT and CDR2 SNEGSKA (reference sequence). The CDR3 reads CSAQHNEQFF. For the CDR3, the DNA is TGCAGTGCTCAACACAATGAGCAGTTCTTC.

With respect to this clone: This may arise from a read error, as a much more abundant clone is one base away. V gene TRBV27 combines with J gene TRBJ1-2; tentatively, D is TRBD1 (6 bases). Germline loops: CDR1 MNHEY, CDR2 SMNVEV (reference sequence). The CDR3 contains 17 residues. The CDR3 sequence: CATSQGRGDRLNYGYAF. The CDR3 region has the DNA TGTGCCACTTCGCAGGGGAGAGGGGATCGCCTAAACTATGGCTACGCCTTC.

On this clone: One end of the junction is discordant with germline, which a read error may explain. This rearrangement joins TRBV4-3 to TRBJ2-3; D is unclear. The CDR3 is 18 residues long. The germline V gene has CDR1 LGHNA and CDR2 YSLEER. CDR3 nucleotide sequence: TGCGCCAGCAGCCGAAAGATTCTGGGTCAAAGAAGCACAGATATGCAGTATTTT. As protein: CASSRKILGQRSTDMQYF.

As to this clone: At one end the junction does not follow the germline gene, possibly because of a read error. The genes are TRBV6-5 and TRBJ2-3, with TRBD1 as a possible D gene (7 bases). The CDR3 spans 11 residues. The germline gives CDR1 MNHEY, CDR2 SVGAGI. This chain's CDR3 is CTSRGDLTQYF. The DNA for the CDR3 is TGTACCAGCAGGGGGGACTTAACGCAGTATTTT.